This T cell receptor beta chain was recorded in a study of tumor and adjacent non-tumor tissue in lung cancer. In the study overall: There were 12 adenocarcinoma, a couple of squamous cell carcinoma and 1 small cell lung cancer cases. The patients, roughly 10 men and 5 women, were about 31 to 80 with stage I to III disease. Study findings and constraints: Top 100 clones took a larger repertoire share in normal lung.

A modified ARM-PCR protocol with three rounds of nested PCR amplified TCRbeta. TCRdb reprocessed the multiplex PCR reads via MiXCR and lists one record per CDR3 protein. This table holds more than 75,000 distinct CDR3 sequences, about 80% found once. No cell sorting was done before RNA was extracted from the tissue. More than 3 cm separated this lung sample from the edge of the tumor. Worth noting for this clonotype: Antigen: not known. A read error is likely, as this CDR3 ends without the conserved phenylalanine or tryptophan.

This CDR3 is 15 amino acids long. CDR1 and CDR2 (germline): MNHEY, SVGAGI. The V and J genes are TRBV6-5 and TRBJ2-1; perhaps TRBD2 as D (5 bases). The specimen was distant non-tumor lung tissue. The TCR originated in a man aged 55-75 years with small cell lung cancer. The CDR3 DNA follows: TGTGCCACCAGTTACGGAGGCTCAGGATTGAATGAGCAGTTCTCC. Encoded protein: CATSYGGSGLNEQFS.